The 19 T cell receptor beta chains listed next were all sequenced from one sample in a study of cytomegalovirus exposure and HLA in healthy donors. The PCR contained 60 Vbeta and 13 Jbeta primers. This table comes from immunoSEQ multiplex PCR, and its TCRdb copy is limited to in-frame clones, with some not included. The table lists some 130,000 clones, roughly 80% of them singletons, with 2% to 2.5% in the top ten. Sequenced material: PBMCs. These TCRs come from a man aged 25 to 40 in good health and CMV-seronegative.

The gene calls are TRBV5-6 and TRBJ1-1; D is unclear. CDR1 and CDR2 from the germline V gene are SGHDT and YYEEEE. The CDR3 sequence is 12 residues long. Trimming removed 1 base at V and 6 bases at J, with 7 bases between. The CDR3 loop reads CASSLLRAEAFF. The CDR3 nucleotides are TGTGCCAGCAGCTTGCTCCGGGCTGAAGCTTTCTTT.

This sequence joins TRBV30 and TRBJ2-6; D unresolved. Trimming took off 0 bases at V and 8 bases at J, with 8 bases between the two ends. Germline CDR1 is GTSNPN and CDR2 is SVGIG (reference sequence). This CDR3 spans 13 amino acids. The DNA of the CDR3 is TGTGCCTGGAGTGTACTGGGCACCAACGTCCTGACTTTC. Its translation: CAWSVLGTNVLTF.

In DNA, the CDR3 is TGTGCCAGCAGTGCCTTGGCTAGCGCTATCCCTGGAGATACGCAGTATTTT. It encodes CASSALASAIPGDTQYF. This chain links TRBV6-1 with TRBJ2-3; a weak D match, TRBD2 (6 bases). Germline V CDR1 and CDR2: MNHNS, SASEGT. V lost 4 bases and J lost 5, with 22 bases in between. The CDR3 consists of 17 residues.

The rearrangement uses TRBV5-1 and TRBJ1-1, with a weak D call TRBD1 (5 bases). Germline V gene lookup returns CDR1 SGHRS and CDR2 YFSETQ. The CDR3 covers 15 residues. V lost 1 base, J lost 4 bases, and 14 bases lay in between. CDR3 loop: CASSLSGEYGTEAFF. CDR3 bases: TGCGCCAGCAGCTTGTCGGGGGAGTATGGCACTGAAGCTTTCTTT.

The sample holds one count of this clone. The J gene is TRBJ2-7, the V gene TRBV11-2, with 14 positions matching TRBD2. Germline loops: CDR1 SGHAT, CDR2 FQNNGV. The CDR3 is made up of 19 amino acids. J was trimmed by 0 bases and V by 5 bases; bases with no gene match: 12. The CDR3: CASSASGTSGRRSSYEQYF. The CDR3 coding sequence is TGTGCCAGCAGCGCTTCCGGGACTAGCGGGAGAAGGAGCTCCTACGAGCAGTACTTC. The whole variable domain, filled in from reference TRBV11-2 and TRBJ2-7, reads EAGVAQSPRYKIIEKRQSVAFWCNPISGHATLYWYQQILGQGPKLLIQFQNNGVVDDSQLPKDRFSAERLKGVDSTLKIQPAKLEDSAVYLCASSASGTSGRRSSYEQYFGPGTRLTVT.

The J gene is TRBJ1-2, the V gene TRBV4-1; the match to TRBD1 covers 10 bases. The CDR3 sequence is 16 residues long. Germline loops: CDR1 MGHRA, CDR2 YSYEKL. Trimming removed 3 bases from V and 5 bases from J; junction bases left unmatched: 9. The CDR3 nucleotides read TGCGCCAGCAGCCACAACCGGGACAGGGGATTTTATGGCTACACCTTC. As protein: CASSHNRDRGFYGYTF.

J is TRBJ1-4 and V is TRBV6-1; 7 positions agree with TRBD1. The ends lost 6 bases at V and 6 bases at J; junction bases unmatched: 10. CDR1 and CDR2 from the germline V gene are MNHNS and SASEGT. The CDR3 consists of 15 residues. The CDR3 nucleotides read TGTGCCAGCAGACCCGCCCAGGGGGGAGATGAAAAACTGTTTTTT. Its translation: CASRPAQGGDEKLFF.

The V call is TRBV30, the J call TRBJ2-1; 13 positions agree with TRBD2. In germline, CDR1 is GTSNPN, CDR2 SVGIG (reference sequence). The CDR3 covers 15 residues. J lost 8 bases, V lost 1 base, and 5 bases had no gene match. The CDR3 is CAWSGGTSGIHEQFF. CDR3 DNA sequence: TGTGCCTGGAGTGGGGGGACTAGCGGGATCCATGAGCAGTTCTTC. Together with reference TRBV30 and TRBJ2-1, the CDR3 gives the full variable domain: SQTIHQWPATLVQPVGSPLSLECTVEGTSNPNLYWYRQAAGRGLQLLFYSVGIGQISSEVPQNLSASRPQDRQFILSSKKLLLSDSGFYLCAWSGGTSGIHEQFFGPGTRLTVL.

This sequence joins TRBV5-4 and TRBJ2-1; unclear D gene. Germline-derived CDR1 and CDR2 are SGHNT and YYREEE (reference sequence). Trimming took off 0 bases at V and 4 bases at J, with 8 bases between the two ends. The CDR3 has 14 amino acids. As DNA, the CDR3 is TGTGCCAGCAGCTTGGGACACGGATACAATGAGCAGTTCTTC. This gives the protein CASSLGHGYNEQFF.

This clone occurred a few times. The CDR3: CAWSGALSGMNTEAFF. The CDR3 DNA follows: TGTGCCTGGAGTGGAGCCCTAAGCGGGATGAACACTGAAGCTTTCTTT. The chain employs TRBV30 and TRBJ1-1; D is unclear. This CDR3 spans 16 amino acids. From germline, CDR1 is GTSNPN and CDR2 SVGIG (reference sequence). The V gene lost 1 base and the J gene lost 0 bases, with 15 bases spanning the gap.

In this sample, this clone turned up once. This sequence joins TRBV5-6 and TRBJ2-5; D call uncertain. The DNA matches TRBJ2-7 better at its end, which makes the J call doubtful. The CDR3 has 12 residues. In germline, CDR1 is SGHDT, CDR2 YYEEEE. DNA for the CDR3: TGTGCCAGCAGCTTGAGTAGATACGAGCAGTACTTC. As protein: CASSLSRYEQYF.

This chain joins TRBV28 and TRBJ2-3, with 7 positions matching TRBD1. The CDR3 totals 14 residues. V lost 6 bases, J lost 2 bases, and 5 bases stayed unmatched. In germline, CDR1 is MDHEN, CDR2 SYDVKM. CDR3 sequence (DNA): TGTGCCAGCAGATACAGGGGTCCCACAGATACGCAGTATTTT. Translating it yields CASRYRGPTDTQYF.

This chain connects TRBV12-5 to TRBJ2-3, with 11 bases matching TRBD2. The CDR3 totals 19 residues. V was clipped by 0 bases and J by 0 bases; unmatched bases: 8. The V gene's germline CDR1 is LGHNT and CDR2 FRNRAP. The DNA of the CDR3 is TGTGCTAGTGGTTTGGTATTGGGGACTAGCGGACTTAGCACAGATACGCAGTATTTT. This codes for CASGLVLGTSGLSTDTQYF.

This clone was recorded once. This chain connects TRBV2 to TRBJ2-1; D is ambiguous. CDR3 size: 10 residues. Trimming left V 1 base short and J 12 bases short, with 4 bases between. Germline assignment: CDR1 SNHLY and CDR2 FYNNEI. The CDR3, as DNA: TGTGCCAGCAGTGAAGATAGGCAGTTCTTC. Translated: CASSEDRQFF. Full variable domain (remainder filled in from reference TRBV2 and TRBJ2-1): EPEVTQTPSHQVTQMGQEVILRCVPISNHLYFYWYRQILGQKVEFLVSFYNNEISEKSEIFDDQFSVERPDGSNFTLKIRSTKLEDSAMYFCASSEDRQFFGPGTRLTVL.

CDR3 nucleotide sequence: TGTGCCACCAGCCCGGGGGGACTAGCGGCAAAAGAGGGGTACTTC. Translated, it gives CATSPGGLAAKEGYF. V and J are TRBV15 and TRBJ2-7; 11 bases are shared with TRBD2. Trimming removed 5 bases from V and 12 bases from J; junction bases left unmatched: 15. CDR1 is LNHNV, CDR2 YYDKDF, per germline (reference sequence). The CDR3 is made up of 15 amino acids.

This chain connects TRBV6-5 to TRBJ1-3; TRBD1 matches 10 bases. In germline, CDR1 is MNHEY, CDR2 SVGAGI. V was pared by 4 bases and J by 2 bases, with 5 bases of the junction left unmatched. This CDR3 contains 16 residues. DNA of the CDR3: TGTGCCAGCAGTTCCCCGGACAGGGGGGCTGGAAACACCATATATTTT. The encoded protein is CASSSPDRGAGNTIYF.

This clone was counted once. In nucleotides, the CDR3 is TGTGCCGGCCTTCGTCGGGGGGGGACCGGCCCCTACGAGCAGTACTTC. This encodes CAGLRRGGTGPYEQYF. The chain links TRBV21-1 to TRBJ2-7; TRBD2 reflects the table's D call only, with no check against the DNA. TRBV21-1 corresponds to a pseudogene. The CDR3 has 16 residues.

The J gene is TRBJ2-2, the V gene TRBV7-8, with TRBD2 identical over 9 bases. Trimming removed 5 bases from V and 3 bases from J; junction bases left unmatched: 4. The CDR3 has 15 residues. Germline V gives CDR1 SGHVS, CDR2 FQNEAQ. The chain's CDR3 is CASSARLADTGELFF. CDR3 DNA: TGTGCCAGCAGCGCCCGACTAGCGGACACCGGGGAGCTGTTTTTT.

The chain joins TRBV5-1 to TRBJ1-3; 7 nucleotides align to TRBD1. The V gene end was trimmed by 1 base and the J gene end by 0 bases; junction bases not matched to a gene: 7. CDR3 length: 17 amino acids. Germline V lookup: CDR1 SGHRS, CDR2 YFSETQ. The DNA for the CDR3 is TGCGCCAGCAGCTTGTTCGACAGGGACCCCTCTGGAAACACCATATATTTT. Its protein product is CASSLFDRDPSGNTIYF.